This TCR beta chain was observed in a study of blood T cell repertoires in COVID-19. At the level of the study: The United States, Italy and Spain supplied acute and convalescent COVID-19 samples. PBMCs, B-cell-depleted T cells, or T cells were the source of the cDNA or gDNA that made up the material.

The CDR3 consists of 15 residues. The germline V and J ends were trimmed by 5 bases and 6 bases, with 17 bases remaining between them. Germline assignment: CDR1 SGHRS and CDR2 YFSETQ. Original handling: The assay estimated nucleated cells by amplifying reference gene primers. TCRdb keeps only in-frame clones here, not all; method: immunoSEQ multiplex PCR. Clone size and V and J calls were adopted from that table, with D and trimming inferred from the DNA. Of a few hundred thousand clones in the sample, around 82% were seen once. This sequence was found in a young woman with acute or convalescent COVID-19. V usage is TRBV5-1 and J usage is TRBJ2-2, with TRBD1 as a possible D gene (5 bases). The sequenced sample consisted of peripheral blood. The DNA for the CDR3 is TGCGCCAGCAGTCAGGGCCTTAGTACCCCCGGGGAGCTGTTTTTT. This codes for CASSQGLSTPGELFF.